This is a list of T cell receptor beta chains from one sample in a study of T cell changes during pregnancy in multiple sclerosis. The repertoire was sequenced with immunoSEQ multiplex PCR; TCRdb's copy has only in-frame clones and lacks some. The profile shows around 57,000 clones, approximately 90% of them singletons. This specimen consisted of peripheral blood, obtained in the first trimester of pregnancy. These receptors were collected from a female donor with multiple sclerosis, enrolled in a pregnancy study. CDR3s include the opening cysteine and the closing phenylalanine or tryptophan. D genes are given only for firm matches. Rows give clone size only sometimes, using once, few, many, or a class for an expanded clone.

CDR3 | DNA | J | V | D | size
CSVVQGLKTEAFF | TGCAGCGTTGTCCAGGGGTTGAAAACTGAAGCTTTCTTT | TRBJ1-1 | TRBV29-1 | - | -
CASSFQVLAGYNEQFF | TGCGCCAGCAGCTTCCAGGTACTAGCGGGATACAATGAGCAGTTCTTC | TRBJ2-1 | TRBV5-1 | TRBD2 | -
CASSYARTGEGYTF | TGTGCCAGCAGTTATGCCAGGACAGGGGAAGGCTACACCTTC | TRBJ1-2 | TRBV6-5 | TRBD1 | -
CASSFGTSGGDTQYF | TGTGCCAGCAGCTTCGGGACTAGCGGTGGAGATACGCAGTATTTT | TRBJ2-3 | TRBV11-2 | TRBD2 | -
CASSYGTGGEGETLHF | TGTGCCAGCAGTTACGGGACAGGGGGGGAAGGTGAGACCCTCCACTTT | TRBJ1-6 | TRBV6-5 | TRBD1 | -
CASSSSEIPYEQYF | TGTGCCAGCAGTAGTAGCGAAATTCCCTACGAGCAGTACTTC | TRBJ2-7 | TRBV27 | - | -
CSVTEDRGLYGYTF | TGCAGCGTTACCGAGGACAGGGGCCTTTATGGCTACACCTTC | TRBJ1-2 | TRBV29-1 | TRBD1 | -
CASSRDTYTKAFF | TGCGCCAGCAGTAGGGACACTTATACTAAAGCTTTCTTT | TRBJ1-1 | TRBV10-2 | - | -
CASSQDDRGIQYF | TGTGCCAGCAGCCAAGATGACCGGGGCATTCAGTACTTC | TRBJ2-4 | TRBV4-2 | - | -
CASSPGQGLTFF | TGTGCCAGCAGTCCTGGACAGGGTTTAACTTTCTTT | TRBJ1-1 | TRBV27 | TRBD1 | -
CASSAFSGESTDTQYF | TGTGCCAGCAGCGCGTTTAGCGGGGAGAGCACAGATACGCAGTATTTT | TRBJ2-3 | TRBV9 | TRBD2 | -
CASSYRGTYNEQFF | TGTGCCAGCAGTTACCGGGGGACCTACAATGAGCAGTTCTTC | TRBJ2-1 | TRBV27 | - | -
CASSSGTGGPANYGYTF | TGTGCCAGCAGCTCAGGGACAGGCGGGCCCGCTAACTATGGCTACACCTTC | TRBJ1-2 | TRBV7-2 | TRBD1 | -
CASSGGDRAYEQYF | TGTGCCAGCAGCGGGGGGGACAGAGCCTACGAGCAGTACTTC | TRBJ2-7 | TRBV9 | - | -
CAWSVLASTDTQYF | TGTGCCTGGAGTGTATTAGCTAGCACAGATACGCAGTATTTT | TRBJ2-3 | TRBV30 | - | -
CASLTGPAGELFF | TGCGCCAGCCTAACAGGGCCGGCCGGGGAGCTGTTTTTT | TRBJ2-2 | TRBV5-1 | - | -
CASSLRDRAWDTQYF | TGTGCCAGCAGCCTCCGGGACAGAGCTTGGGATACGCAGTATTTT | TRBJ2-3 | TRBV7-8 | TRBD1 | -
CASSPETGGYGYTF | TGCGCCAGCAGCCCGGAGACAGGGGGGTATGGCTACACCTTC | TRBJ1-2 | TRBV5-1 | TRBD1 | -
CAISRTSGIYNEQFF | TGTGCCATTTCGAGGACTAGCGGGATTTACAATGAGCAGTTCTTC | TRBJ2-1 | TRBV27 | TRBD2 | -
CASSQAPGSGGYEQYF | TGCGCCAGCAGCCAAGCCCCTGGTAGCGGGGGCTACGAGCAGTACTTC | TRBJ2-7 | TRBV4-3 | TRBD2 | -
CASGRGSGFTDTQYF | TGTGCCAGTGGGAGGGGGAGCGGGTTCACAGATACGCAGTATTTT | TRBJ2-3 | TRBV19 | - | -
CASSSAGLNQPQHF | TGTGCCAGCAGCTCTGCAGGGTTAAATCAGCCCCAGCATTTT | TRBJ1-5 | TRBV6-1 | - | -
CASSPGTSYNEQFF | TGCGCCAGCAGCCCCGGGACTAGTTACAATGAGCAGTTCTTC | TRBJ2-1 | TRBV5-1 | TRBD2 | -
CASSYDTYEQYF | TGCGCCAGCAGCTACGACACCTACGAGCAGTACTTC | TRBJ2-7 | TRBV5-1 | - | -
CASRRGTSGGQETQYF | TGTGCCAGCAGGCGCGGGACTAGCGGGGGACAAGAGACCCAGTACTTC | TRBJ2-5 | TRBV7-3 | TRBD2 | -
CASSLGPGAIQETQYF | TGTGCCAGCAGCTTGGGGCCAGGGGCCATCCAAGAGACCCAGTACTTC | TRBJ2-5 | TRBV5-6 | - | once
CASSSGQGGGYTF | TGTGCCAGCAGCTCGGGACAGGGGGGCGGCTACACCTTC | TRBJ1-2 | TRBV11-2 | TRBD1 | -
CASSPPPGQGYGYTF | TGTGCCAGCAGCCCCCCGCCGGGACAGGGTTATGGCTACACCTTC | TRBJ1-2 | TRBV7-2 | TRBD1 | -
CASSQDGQGATQPQHF | TGCGCCAGCAGCCAAGATGGGCAGGGGGCTACTCAGCCCCAGCATTTT | TRBJ1-5 | TRBV4-1 | TRBD1 | -
CSADRGTNTEAFF | TGCAGCGCTGACAGGGGAACGAACACTGAAGCTTTCTTT | TRBJ1-1 | TRBV29-1 | TRBD1 | -
CASSYPDGYTF | TGTGCCAGCAGTTACCCCGATGGCTACACCTTC | TRBJ1-2 | TRBV6-6 | - | -
CASSVNRGHYGYTF | TGTGCCAGCAGTGTAAACAGGGGCCACTATGGCTACACCTTC | TRBJ1-2 | TRBV6-5 | TRBD1 | -
CASSPQGDRVNEQFF | TGTGCCAGCAGCCCCCAAGGGGACAGGGTCAATGAGCAGTTCTTC | TRBJ2-1 | TRBV11-3 | TRBD1 | -
CASSLGGGLETQYF | TGTGCCAGCAGCTTGGGAGGGGGTCTGGAGACCCAGTACTTC | TRBJ2-5 | TRBV5-6 | - | -
CASSLGQGGEQYF | TGTGCCAGCAGCTTGGGACAGGGTGGCGAGCAGTACTTC | TRBJ2-7 | TRBV7-7 | TRBD1 | -
CSVNTLSSYEQYF | TGCAGCGTTAATACCCTCAGCTCCTACGAGCAGTACTTC | TRBJ2-7 | TRBV29-1 | - | -